This T cell receptor (beta chain) was profiled in a study of circulating and synovial CD4+ cells in juvenile arthritis. Study-wide results and limits: Circulating pathogenic-like and bulk T cells looked alike by Vbeta family usage.

A word on this clone: Its cognate antigen is unknown.

Libraries were prepared by immunoSEQ multiplex PCR; TCRdb keeps only in-frame clonotypes and omits some of them. The sample yields roughly 32,000 clones, 90% to 95% seen once. The CDR3 totals 16 residues. V gave up 5 bases and J gave up 6 bases; unmatched junction bases: 10. The germline V gene encodes CDR1 MRHNA and CDR2 SNTAGT. V is TRBV6-4 and J is TRBJ2-1; TRBD2 aligns across 10 bases. The source is a human donor with juvenile idiopathic arthritis. Material: CD4+ T cells from blood. CDR3 residues: CASSPQGLAGANEQFF. The CDR3 DNA is TGTGCCAGCAGTCCCCAGGGGCTAGCGGGAGCCAATGAGCAGTTCTTC.